The next 13 T cell receptor beta chains were all read from a single sample in a study of cytomegalovirus exposure and HLA in healthy donors. The PCR had 60 Vbeta and 13 Jbeta primers. Using immunoSEQ multiplex PCR, the repertoire was profiled, and TCRdb retains in-frame clones only, with some absent. The table records 170,000 or so clones, 70% to 85% of them present only once. The sample was PBMCs. These receptors all stem from a man aged 18 to 30 in good health and CMV-seronegative.

V usage is TRBV9 and J usage is TRBJ2-3; a weak D match, TRBD1 (5 bases). V lost 0 bases and J lost 2, with 13 bases in between. The CDR3 covers 16 residues. Germline loops: CDR1 SGDLS, CDR2 YYNGEE. The CDR3 sequence is CASSVEAGYLTDTQYF. For the CDR3, the DNA is TGTGCCAGCAGCGTAGAAGCAGGGTACCTCACAGATACGCAGTATTTT.

The chain recombines TRBV19 with TRBJ2-5; TRBD1 matches at 8 bases. The germline gives CDR1 LNHDA, CDR2 SQIVND (reference sequence). J lost 4 bases, V lost 0 bases, and 7 bases had no gene match. This CDR3 is 16 amino acids long. CDR3: CASSIDLAGGPETQYF. CDR3 nucleotide sequence: TGTGCCAGTAGTATAGATCTCGCAGGGGGCCCAGAGACCCAGTACTTC.

This clone was counted once. The chain has TRBV5-1 and TRBJ2-1; TRBD1 aligns across 8 bases. The CDR3 is 15 residues long. Germline V gene data show CDR1 as SGHRS and CDR2 as YFSETQ. The J segment lost 2 bases and the V segment lost 2 bases, leaving 3 bases of the junction unmatched. CDR3 nucleotide sequence: TGCGCCAGCAGCTTCCACAGGGGGACCTACAATGAGCAGTTCTTC. Amino acid sequence: CASSFHRGTYNEQFF.

This clone turned up a few times. J is TRBJ2-5 and V is TRBV2, with 7 bases that match TRBD1. The ends lost 7 bases at V and 1 base at J; junction bases unmatched: 3. The germline V gene encodes CDR1 SNHLY and CDR2 FYNNEI. The CDR3 runs to 13 residues. CDR3 residues: CASIGDSQETQYF. CDR3 coding DNA: TGTGCCAGCATTGGGGACAGCCAAGAGACCCAGTACTTC.

The chain couples TRBV6-5 to TRBJ2-1, with 8 bases aligning to TRBD2. The CDR3 sequence is 13 residues long. V lost 11 bases to trimming and J lost 0 bases; unmatched junction nucleotides: 3. Germline V gives CDR1 MNHEY, CDR2 SVGAGI. CDR3 amino acids: CAAGGSSYNEQFF. CDR3 coding DNA: TGTGCCGCGGGGGGCAGCTCCTACAATGAGCAGTTCTTC.

The J gene is TRBJ2-7, the V gene TRBV27, with TRBD1 as a possible D gene (6 bases). The CDR3 spans 15 residues. Germline V CDR1 and CDR2: MNHEY, SMNVEV (reference sequence). The germline V and J ends were trimmed by 5 bases and 0 bases, with 14 bases remaining between them. The CDR3 here is CASSADRPSSYEQYF. In nucleotides, the CDR3 is TGTGCCAGCAGTGCAGACAGGCCGAGCTCCTACGAGCAGTACTTC.

This chain links TRBV2 with TRBJ1-5; D gene ambiguous. Looked up from germline, CDR1 is SNHLY and CDR2 is FYNNEI. V was pared by 6 bases and J by 0 bases, with 9 bases between. The CDR3 consists of 14 residues. CDR3 bases: TGTGCCAGCAGGGGAGGGAATAGCAATCAGCCCCAGCATTTT. Translating it yields CASRGGNSNQPQHF.

The chain employs TRBV7-2 and TRBJ2-6, with D tentatively TRBD1 (6 bases). The V gene lost 8 bases and the J gene lost 2 bases, with 13 bases spanning the gap. CDR1 and CDR2 (germline): SGHTA, FQGNSA. This CDR3 comprises 15 residues. CDR3 bases: TGTGCCAGCTTCGGAACAGGGACTGGGGCCAACGTCCTGACTTTC. This gives the protein CASFGTGTGANVLTF.

V is TRBV29-1 and J is TRBJ2-1; TRBD1 matches at 10 bases. Per germline, CDR1 SQVTM and CDR2 ANQGSEA. J gave up 3 bases and V 7 bases, and 12 bases lay outside the gene matches. The CDR3 spans 16 residues. DNA of the CDR3: TGCAGCGGCCGGAAAGGGACAGGGGTCAGCTACAATGAGCAGTTCTTC. Protein sequence: CSGRKGTGVSYNEQFF.

The CDR3 DNA reads TGTGCCTGGCCTCCCTTCCAGGGCCAGCGAGATCAGCCCCAGCATTTT. Protein product: CAWPPFQGQRDQPQHF. The chain employs TRBV30 and TRBJ1-5; D is possibly TRBD1 (5 bases). The V gene lost 5 bases and the J gene lost 5 bases, with 22 bases spanning the gap. Germline CDR1 GTSNPN, CDR2 SVGIG (reference sequence). The CDR3 contains 16 residues. Full variable domain (remainder filled in from reference TRBV30 and TRBJ1-5): SQTIHQWPATLVQPVGSPLSLECTVEGTSNPNLYWYRQAAGRGLQLLFYSVGIGQISSEVPQNLSASRPQDRQFILSSKKLLLSDSGFYLCAWPPFQGQRDQPQHFGDGTRLSIL.

This chain links TRBV4-1 with TRBJ1-1; a weak D match, TRBD1 (6 bases). CDR1 MGHRA and CDR2 YSYEKL come from the germline V gene. CDR3 length: 12 amino acids. Trimming shortened V by 3 bases and J by 8 bases, and 10 bases separated the two germline ends. The CDR3 loop reads CASSQTGAEAFF. In nucleotides, the CDR3 is TGCGCCAGCAGCCAGACAGGCGCCGAAGCTTTCTTT.

V is TRBV7-2 and J is TRBJ2-3, with 8 bases fitting TRBD2. With 5 bases clipped from V and 5 bases from J, the junction kept 6 bases outside the gene matches. CDR1 SGHTA and CDR2 FQGNSA come from the germline V gene. The CDR3 loop spans 14 amino acids. CDR3 amino acids: CASSERGWVDTQYF. CDR3 nucleotides: TGTGCCAGCAGCGAGCGGGGGTGGGTAGATACGCAGTATTTT.

The rearrangement links TRBV5-1 to TRBJ2-1, with TRBD2 matching over 11 bases. CDR3 length: 15 residues. Germline V CDR1 and CDR2: SGHRS, YFSETQ. Trimming cost V 3 bases and J 4 bases; bases outside gene matches: 3. CDR3 DNA: TGCGCCAGCAGCTCGGGACTAGCGGATTACAATGAGCAGTTCTTC. Protein product: CASSSGLADYNEQFF. Drawing the rest from reference TRBV5-1 and TRBJ2-1, the complete variable domain is KAGVTQTPRYLIKTRGQQVTLSCSPISGHRSVSWYQQTPGQGLQFLFEYFSETQRNKGNFPGRFSGRQFSNSRSEMNVSTLELGDSALYLCASSSGLADYNEQFFGPGTRLTVL.